This record concerns one T cell receptor beta chain sequence. The table came from immunoSEQ multiplex PCR; TCRdb's copy has only in-frame clones and leaves some out. This repertoire shows some 14,000 clones, about nine tenths found once; its top ten account for around 8.1%. This sample stems from a study of blood T cell repertoires in COVID-19. Germline lookup yields CDR1 SGHTA and CDR2 FQGNSA. CDR3 length equals 15 residues. The J segment lost 7 bases and the V segment lost 8 bases, leaving 10 bases of the junction unmatched. This TCR was recovered from a human donor in a cohort sampled during active COVID-19. Material for sequencing was peripheral blood. The V call is TRBV7-2, the J call TRBJ2-3; 12 nucleotides line up with TRBD2. The DNA of the CDR3 is TGTGCCAGCGGGCAAGCTAGCGGGGGGGGGAATACGCAGTATTTT. Translation gives CASGQASGGGNTQYF.